The rows below give T cell receptor beta chains drawn from one sample of a study of T cells in localized non-small cell lung cancer. Measured with immunoSEQ multiplex PCR; TCRdb has only the in-frame clones, and not every one. The sample contains approximately 8,300 clones, roughly 86% of which appear only once. Sequencing used peripheral blood, obtained before any cancer treatment. Receptors originate from a female donor aged 60 or older with stage II squamous cell lung carcinoma. The CDR3 runs from the conserved cysteine through the conserved F or W. D genes are given only for firm matches. The listing skips clone size in some rows; elsewhere it reads once, few, many or a size class.

- - TRBJ2-1 TRBV5-1 CASSLSSTNEQFF TGCGCCAGCAGCTTAAGTAGCACCAATGAGCAGTTCTTC
- - TRBJ2-7 TRBV20-1 CSASSPDEQYF TGCAGTGCTAGCTCCCCGGACGAGCAGTACTTC
- once TRBJ2-1 TRBV7-9 CASSLKMGPGRSSYNEQFF TGTGCCAGCAGCTTAAAAATGGGGCCGGGGCGAAGCTCCTACAATGAGCAGTTCTTC
TRBD1 - TRBJ2-7 TRBV5-1 CASSPPGTGTSLNEQYF TGCGCCAGCAGCCCTCCCGGGACAGGGACGAGTTTAAACGAGCAGTACTTC
TRBD1 - TRBJ1-1 TRBV5-4 CASSRERGLNTEAFF TGTGCCAGCAGTCGAGAAAGGGGGCTTAACACTGAAGCTTTCTTT
- - TRBJ2-3 TRBV28 CASSPSGYTDTQYF TGTGCCAGCAGTCCCAGCGGGTACACAGATACGCAGTATTTT
TRBD1 - TRBJ1-2 TRBV5-1 CASSAEGQGNYGYTF TGCGCCAGCAGCGCAGAAGGACAGGGGAACTATGGCTACACCTTC
- - TRBJ1-1 TRBV2 CARRQPPTEAFF TGTGCCAGAAGACAGCCCCCAACTGAAGCTTTCTTT
- - TRBJ1-5 TRBV19 CASSISLGGPNQPQHF TGTGCCAGTAGTATAAGTTTGGGGGGCCCCAATCAGCCCCAGCATTTT
TRBD1 - TRBJ1-3 TRBV7-9 CASSRTTGYSGNTIYF TGTGCCAGCAGCCGGACGACAGGGTACTCTGGAAACACCATATATTTT
TRBD2 - TRBJ2-2 TRBV11-2 CASSQGGSGGAPSEELFF TGTGCCAGCAGCCAGGGAGGGAGCGGGGGGGCCCCAAGCGAGGAGCTGTTTTTT
- - TRBJ1-3 TRBV7-8 CASSSRTGPGSGNTIYF TGTGCCAGCAGCTCGAGGACGGGCCCTGGGTCTGGAAACACCATATATTTT
- - TRBJ2-3 TRBV11-3 CASSLGGTNWGDTQYF TGTGCCAGCAGCTTAGGAGGGACGAATTGGGGAGATACGCAGTATTTT
- once TRBJ2-3 TRBV5-1 CASSLAEARASLSDTQYF TGCGCCAGCAGCTTGGCCGAAGCGAGGGCCTCTTTATCAGATACGCAGTATTTT
- - TRBJ2-7 TRBV9 CASSVDQRTEQYF TGTGCCAGCAGCGTAGACCAGCGGACCGAGCAGTACTTC
- - TRBJ2-1 TRBV7-9 CASSLVDGGFNEQFF TGTGCCAGCAGCTTAGTAGATGGGGGATTCAATGAGCAGTTCTTC
TRBD1 - TRBJ2-6 TRBV19 CASSQTGEPGANVLTF TGTGCCAGTAGTCAGACAGGGGAACCTGGGGCCAACGTCCTGACTTTC
TRBD2 - TRBJ2-3 TRBV29-1 CSVELAGGPSPDTQYF TGCAGCGTTGAACTAGCGGGGGGACCATCCCCAGATACGCAGTATTTT
- - TRBJ2-6 TRBV19 CASTPRGYGANVLTF TGTGCCAGTACCCCGAGGGGGTACGGGGCCAACGTCCTGACTTTC
- - TRBJ2-1 TRBV13 CASSLRRAEQFF TGTGCCAGCAGCCTGAGGAGGGCTGAGCAGTTCTTC
TRBD2 - TRBJ2-3 TRBV7-7 CASSPGLATDTQYF TGTGCCAGCAGCCCAGGACTAGCCACAGATACGCAGTATTTT
TRBD2 - TRBJ2-2 TRBV6-5 CASSGSSGSTGELFF TGTGCCAGCAGTGGGAGTAGCGGGAGTACCGGGGAGCTGTTTTTT
- - TRBJ2-3 TRBV4-1 CASSQGPDTQYF TGCGCCAGCAGCCAAGGGCCAGATACGCAGTATTTT
- once TRBJ1-5 TRBV15 CATQRGGSSNQPQHF TGTGCCACTCAGCGAGGGGGAAGCAGCAATCAGCCCCAGCATTTT
- - TRBJ1-1 TRBV20-1 CSKAKNTEAFF TGCAGTAAGGCAAAGAACACTGAAGCTTTCTTT
- - TRBJ1-3 TRBV2 CASRTGGSGNTIYF TGTGCCAGCAGGACGGGGGGGTCTGGAAACACCATATATTTT
- - TRBJ2-2 TRBV5-6 CASSLRAGSGTGELFF TGTGCCAGCAGCTTGAGGGCAGGGTCGGGGACCGGGGAGCTGTTTTTT
- - TRBJ1-1 TRBV6-5 CASSYSRAGKAFF TGTGCCAGCAGTTACTCGAGGGCAGGGAAAGCTTTCTTT
- - TRBJ1-2 TRBV14 CASSQDILRVRYGYTF TGTGCCAGCAGCCAAGATATATTGAGGGTTCGGTATGGCTACACCTTC
TRBD2 - TRBJ2-1 TRBV7-9 CASSLRASGPEQFF TGTGCCAGCAGCTTAAGGGCTAGCGGGCCCGAGCAGTTCTTC
- few TRBJ1-5 TRBV19 CASRLQGQPQHF TGTGCCAGTAGGCTACAGGGACAGCCCCAGCATTTT
- - TRBJ2-1 TRBV19 CASKPSVDNEQFF TGTGCCAGTAAGCCTAGCGTAGACAATGAGCAGTTCTTC
TRBD1 few TRBJ1-4 TRBV9 CASSQGTELFF TGTGCCAGCAGCCAGGGGACAGAACTGTTTTTT
- once TRBJ1-2 TRBV6-5 CASSSARRHDYGYTF TGTGCCAGCAGTTCGGCAAGGCGGCATGACTATGGCTACACCTTC
- once TRBJ2-3 TRBV19 CASSHRPGSTDTQYF TGTGCCAGTAGCCATCGGCCCGGAAGCACAGATACGCAGTATTTT
- - TRBJ1-2 TRBV7-2 CASSLDSGGAPYGYTF TGTGCCAGCAGCTTAGATTCCGGGGGCGCCCCCTATGGCTACACCTTC
TRBD2 - TRBJ2-1 TRBV6-1 CASRQSGGAGNEQFF TGTGCCAGCAGGCAAAGCGGGGGGGCCGGCAATGAGCAGTTCTTC
TRBD1 - TRBJ1-2 TRBV28 CASSLSTGGYGYTF TGTGCCAGCAGTTTAAGTACAGGGGGCTATGGCTACACCTTC
- - TRBJ1-1 TRBV7-9 CASSGGSFDEAFF TGTGCCAGCAGCGGTGGCTCTTTCGATGAAGCTTTCTTT
- - TRBJ1-5 TRBV10-2 CASSESRQPQHF TGCGCCAGCAGTGAGTCTCGACAGCCCCAGCATTTT